These 27 T cell receptor beta chains were all obtained from the same sample, sequenced in a study of response to subunit inactivated influenza vaccine. TCRdb reprocessed the RT-PCR reads via MiXCR and lists one record per CDR3 protein. The table shows approximately 530,000 distinct CDR3 sequences, with about 8% occurring only once. This specimen consisted of PBMCs from blood, obtained roughly 24 months after vaccination. The receptors were gathered from a man aged 50 to 69 who received an inactivated influenza vaccine.

The rearrangement uses TRBV10-3 and TRBJ2-7; no definite D call. CDR3 length: 12 amino acids. Germline V CDR1 and CDR2: ENHRY, SYGVKD. V was pared by 8 bases and J by 2 bases, with 10 bases between. Here the CDR3 DNA reads TGTGCCATCGCAAGGGAAACCTACGAGCAGTACTTC. It codes for CAIARETYEQYF.

This chain uses TRBV28 with TRBJ2-1, with D possibly matching TRBD2 (6 bases). The V and J ends lost 5 bases and 4 bases respectively, with 15 bases between them. The CDR3 extends over 15 amino acids. Germline-derived CDR1 and CDR2 are MDHEN and SYDVKM. This CDR3 is CASSPLGAGYNEQFF. Written as DNA, the CDR3 is TGTGCCAGCAGTCCGCTAGGGGCGGGGTACAATGAGCAGTTCTTC.

This clonotype was seen at least ten times. The J gene is TRBJ2-3, the V gene TRBV7-2, with 8 bases that match TRBD2. Germline lookup yields CDR1 SGHTA and CDR2 FQGNSA. With V trimmed by 7 bases and J by 1 base, 1 base remained unmatched. The CDR3 extends over 13 amino acids. The CDR3 reads CASNGGGTDTQYF. The CDR3, as DNA: TGTGCCAGCAACGGGGGGGGCACAGATACGCAGTATTTT.

This clonotype was detected only a few times. The chain carries TRBV11-2 and TRBJ1-1, with D uncertain. This CDR3 has 12 amino acids. V shed 0 bases and J shed 8 bases, with 7 bases lying between them. CDR1 and CDR2 (germline): SGHAT, FQNNGV. The CDR3 nucleotides are TGTGCCAGCAGCTTAGAAACATCCGAAGCTTTCTTT. This sequence encodes CASSLETSEAFF.

The J gene is TRBJ1-4, the V gene TRBV19; 7 bases fit TRBD1. The V gene end was trimmed by 5 bases and the J gene end by 4 bases; junction bases not matched to a gene: 10. This CDR3 region has 16 residues. CDR1 LNHDA and CDR2 SQIVND come from the germline V gene (reference sequence). The DNA of the CDR3 is TGTGCCAGTAGTCGCCACCCAGGGGGAATTAATGAAAAACTGTTTTTT. The encoded protein is CASSRHPGGINEKLFF. The full variable domain, in which reference TRBV19 and TRBJ1-4 provide the parts outside the CDR3, is DGGITQSPKYLFRKEGQNVTLSCEQNLNHDAMYWYRQDPGQGLRLIYYSQIVNDFQKGDIAEGYSVSREKKESFPLTVTSAQKNPTAFYLCASSRHPGGINEKLFFGSGTQLSVL.

This clonotype has a handful of counts. This sequence joins TRBV5-4 and TRBJ2-7; TRBD2 matches 12 bases. V was pared by 0 bases and J by 4 bases, with 5 bases of the junction left unmatched. The CDR3 spans 16 residues. Per germline, CDR1 SGHNT and CDR2 YYREEE (reference sequence). CDR3 DNA sequence: TGTGCCAGCAGCTTGGTGCGGACTAGCGGGAAATACGAGCAGTACTTC. Its translation is CASSLVRTSGKYEQYF.

The chain carries TRBV4-1 and TRBJ2-3; D may correspond to TRBD1 or TRBD2 (5 bases each). The CDR3 is made up of 15 amino acids. CDR1 and CDR2 (germline): MGHRA, YSYEKL. With 3 bases removed from V and 4 bases from J, the gap between germline ends came to 14 bases. CDR3 in amino acids: CASSHGALGPDTQYF. CDR3 DNA sequence: TGCGCCAGCAGCCACGGGGCCCTGGGGCCAGATACGCAGTATTTT.

This clonotype was picked up a small number of times. The chain has TRBV20-1 and TRBJ1-5, with 11 positions matching TRBD1. CDR1 and CDR2 (germline): DFQATT, SNEGSKA (reference sequence). The junction had 12 bases not matched to a gene; V was cut back by 3 bases and J by 2 bases. There are 18 residues in the CDR3. CDR3 region: CSASSDRGRGRGNQPQHF. The CDR3 DNA reads TGCAGTGCTAGTTCGGACAGGGGGCGAGGGAGAGGCAATCAGCCCCAGCATTTT.

This clonotype was seen a handful of times. The J gene is TRBJ1-3, the V gene TRBV4-1; D gene uncertain. The CDR3 spans 16 residues. Germline values: CDR1 MGHRA, CDR2 YSYEKL. With 4 bases removed from V and 0 bases from J, the gap between germline ends came to 13 bases. CDR3 nucleotides: TGCGCCAGCAGCCTTAACGCCGTAAACTCTGGAAACACCATATATTTT. Residues: CASSLNAVNSGNTIYF.

This clonotype has just a few counts. The gene calls are TRBV6-5 and TRBJ2-7; TRBD1 might be the D (6 bases). This CDR3 contains 16 residues. Germline values: CDR1 MNHEY, CDR2 SVGAGI. V was pared by 0 bases and J by 3 bases, with 15 bases between. The CDR3 coding sequence is TGTGCCAGCAGTTACTCTGGGGGCCGGGATATCTACGAGCAGTACTTC. Amino acid sequence: CASSYSGGRDIYEQYF.

This clonotype has more than one count but fewer than ten. This rearrangement joins TRBV12-3 or TRBV12-4 to TRBJ1-1; a weak D match, TRBD1 (5 bases). Trimming pared 7 bases from V and 4 bases from J, leaving 13 bases between. CDR3 length: 13 residues. CDR3 sequence (DNA): TGTGCCAGCACCCCGCCGGGGCGCACTGAAGCTTTCTTT. Its protein is CASTPPGRTEAFF.

This clonotype was counted only a few times. V is TRBV6-2 or TRBV6-3 and J is TRBJ1-2; D is unclear. The CDR3 runs to 15 residues. V was cut by 5 bases and J by 0 bases, with 13 bases left in between. Germline V CDR1 and CDR2: MNHEY, SVGEGT. CDR3 protein: CASSNRDLTNYGYTF. CDR3 DNA: TGTGCCAGCAGTAACCGGGATCTTACTAACTATGGCTACACCTTC.

The chain recombines TRBV2 with TRBJ2-7; D gene ambiguous. This CDR3 region has 15 residues. V was shortened by 6 bases and J by 4 bases, with 19 bases between the two germline ends. Germline assignment: CDR1 SNHLY and CDR2 FYNNEI. For the CDR3, the DNA is TGTGCCAGCAGGAAAGAAGGTGGTAGTGCGTACGAGCAGTACTTC. Translating gives CASRKEGGSAYEQYF.

There are a few counts of this clonotype. J is TRBJ2-3 and V is TRBV29-1, with D possibly matching TRBD1 (5 bases). V dropped 0 bases and J dropped 5 bases, with 9 bases sitting between them. The CDR3 loop spans 13 amino acids. In germline, CDR1 is SQVTM, CDR2 ANQGSEA. CDR3 in DNA: TGCAGCGTTGAAGAAGGGGTAGGAGATACGCAGTATTTT. This sequence encodes CSVEEGVGDTQYF.

The rearrangement joins TRBV24-1 to TRBJ2-1; tentatively, D is TRBD1 (5 bases). V gave up 4 bases and J gave up 8 bases, with 8 bases separating them. Per germline, CDR1 KGHDR and CDR2 SFDVKD. The CDR3 loop spans 12 amino acids. CDR3 protein: CATSDQGYEQFF. CDR3 DNA: TGTGCCACCAGTGACCAGGGTTATGAGCAGTTCTTC.

This clonotype appeared a few times. The CDR3 nucleotides read TGTGCCAGCAGCCTGGGGGGTGGACAGAGAAACGAGCAGTACTTC. Amino acid sequence: CASSLGGGQRNEQYF. The J gene is TRBJ2-7, the V gene TRBV7-2; D is perhaps TRBD1 or TRBD2 (6 bases each). The germline V and J ends were trimmed by 5 bases and 5 bases, with 19 bases remaining between them. CDR1 is SGHTA, CDR2 FQGNSA, per germline. The CDR3 covers 15 residues.

The V call is TRBV29-1, the J call TRBJ2-1; D not resolved. Germline V gives CDR1 SQVTM, CDR2 ANQGSEA. Trimming pared 5 bases from V and 9 bases from J, leaving 14 bases between. The CDR3 has 12 amino acids. Here the CDR3 DNA reads TGCAGCGTTCGGAGCCCACCTACTGAGCAGTTCTTC. This codes for CSVRSPPTEQFF.

V is TRBV5-1 and J is TRBJ1-4, with 7 bases fitting TRBD1. This CDR3 contains 16 residues. The trim removed 1 base at V and 2 bases at J, leaving 5 bases unmatched. The germline V gene has CDR1 SGHRS and CDR2 YFSETQ. DNA for the CDR3: TGCGCCAGCAGCTTGTCCGCAGGGGGGACTAATGAAAAACTGTTTTTT. Its protein is CASSLSAGGTNEKLFF.

This chain uses TRBV7-9 with TRBJ2-1; a weak D match, TRBD2 (6 bases). Germline lookup yields CDR1 SEHNR and CDR2 FQNEAQ (reference sequence). V was clipped by 1 base and J by 9 bases, with 13 bases between them. The CDR3 length is 14 residues. The chain's CDR3 is CASSLVGTWGEQFF. CDR3 in DNA: TGTGCCAGCAGCTTAGTTGGGACTTGGGGTGAGCAGTTCTTC.

This clonotype was detected only a few times. V gene TRBV6-2 or TRBV6-3 combines with J gene TRBJ2-3; the D gene is possibly TRBD1 (6 bases). Germline V gene sequence: CDR1 MNHEY, CDR2 SVGEGT. V was clipped by 6 bases and J by 3 bases, with 19 bases between them. The CDR3 is 16 residues long. The DNA for the CDR3 is TGTGCCAGCAGCCCGAAAACAGGGCAACTGACAGATACGCAGTATTTT. Protein: CASSPKTGQLTDTQYF.

The table lists this clonotype with many counts. The chain has TRBV11-2 and TRBJ2-7, with 7 bases that match TRBD1. Germline V gives CDR1 SGHAT, CDR2 FQNNGV. CDR3 size: 17 residues. V trimming: 1 base; J trimming: 0 bases; junction bases outside the gene matches: 9. The CDR3 loop is CASSLVALTGSSYEQYF. The CDR3 DNA reads as TGTGCCAGCAGCTTAGTAGCGCTGACAGGGAGCTCCTACGAGCAGTACTTC. Full variable domain (rest looked up from reference TRBV11-2 and TRBJ2-7): EAGVAQSPRYKIIEKRQSVAFWCNPISGHATLYWYQQILGQGPKLLIQFQNNGVVDDSQLPKDRFSAERLKGVDSTLKIQPAKLEDSAVYLCASSLVALTGSSYEQYFGPGTRLTVT.

This clonotype was counted between two and nine times. The genes are TRBV3-1 and TRBJ2-6; possible D gene TRBD1, 7 bases. CDR3 length: 17 residues. Trimming removed 8 bases at V and 1 base at J, with 18 bases between. Per germline, CDR1 LGHDT and CDR2 YNNKEL (reference sequence). The CDR3 is CASRERGRKSGANVLTF. The CDR3 nucleotides are TGTGCCAGCCGGGAGAGGGGGCGCAAGTCTGGGGCCAACGTCCTGACTTTC. The complete variable domain, with remaining parts taken from reference TRBV3-1 and TRBJ2-6, reads DTAVSQTPKYLVTQMGNDKSIKCEQNLGHDTMYWYKQDSKKFLKIMFSYNNKELIINETVPNRFSPKSPDKAHLNLHINSLELGDSAVYFCASRERGRKSGANVLTFGAGSRLTVL.

As concerns this clonotype: No DNA is shown, since the ends of the CDR3 on it are uncertain; the CDR3 is the one TCRdb lists. J is TRBJ2-7 and V is TRBV13; the D call in the table, TRBD2, was not verified against the DNA. CDR1 is PRHDT, CDR2 FYEKMQ, per germline (reference sequence). Both ends counted, the CDR3 spans 22 residues. The chain's CDR3 is CAKYLCGHWRSQLAGELYEQYF.

This clonotype was picked up a small number of times. The chain is built from TRBV5-6 and TRBJ2-5; no reliable D call. Germline V gives CDR1 SGHDT, CDR2 YYEEEE. Deletions cut 0 bases from V and 2 bases from J, with 5 bases between. The CDR3 is made up of 13 amino acids. The CDR3 DNA is TGTGCCAGCAGCTTGGACAATCAAGAGACCCAGTACTTC. Its protein is CASSLDNQETQYF.

This clonotype was seen at least ten times. The chain uses TRBV15 and TRBJ2-1; 8 nucleotides agree with TRBD2. The V gene's germline CDR1 is LNHNV and CDR2 YYDKDF (reference sequence). The CDR3 loop spans 15 amino acids. V lost 1 base to trimming and J lost 7 bases; unmatched junction nucleotides: 6. The DNA of the CDR3 is TGTGCCACCAGCAGAGCGGGAGGGCCTAGGAATGAGCAGTTCTTC. Protein product: CATSRAGGPRNEQFF.

The genes are TRBV18 and TRBJ1-1, with D unclear. CDR1 is KGHSH and CDR2 is LQKENI in the germline V gene. The CDR3 sequence is 16 residues long. Trimming removed 5 bases from V and 0 bases from J, with 16 bases in between. In nucleotides, the CDR3 is TGTGCCAGCTCAACAACGGTCGGGCAAATGAACACTGAAGCTTTCTTT. Encoded protein: CASSTTVGQMNTEAFF.

V usage is TRBV5-6 and J usage is TRBJ2-7, with D perhaps TRBD2 (6 bases). V dropped 4 bases and J dropped 5 bases, with 16 bases sitting between them. Germline V gives CDR1 SGHDT, CDR2 YYEEEE. The CDR3 sequence is 14 residues long. CDR3 in amino acids: CASSTGVREDEQYF. The CDR3, as DNA: TGTGCCAGCAGCACCGGGGTCAGGGAGGACGAGCAGTACTTC.